A selection of T cell receptor beta chains follows, all from one sample in a study of CD8+ T cells in alopecia areata. TCRdb's table, derived via immunoSEQ multiplex PCR, lists solely in-frame clones and lacks some. The sample has 140,000 to 150,000 clones, less than 70% seen once; the top ten hold roughly 15%. The sequences come from CD8+ T cells sorted from blood, collected at week 4, from a patient treated with tofacitinib. The origin of the receptors is a human donor with alopecia areata. Both conserved end residues are part of each CDR3. D genes are given only for firm matches. The size entry is marked missing in some rows and otherwise reads once, few, many or a size class.

D gene: TRBD1
clone size: NA
V gene: TRBV29-1
J gene: TRBJ2-7
CDR3 protein: CSVRTGSSYEQYF
CDR3 DNA: TGCAGCGTTCGGACAGGGAGCTCCTACGAGCAGTACTTC

D gene: TRBD1
clone size: once
V gene: TRBV18
J gene: TRBJ2-7
CDR3 protein: CASSPDRGLPYEQYF
CDR3 DNA: TGTGCCAGCTCACCAGACAGGGGGCTTCCCTACGAGCAGTACTTC

D gene: TRBD2
clone size: NA
V gene: TRBV4-2
J gene: TRBJ2-7
CDR3 protein: CASSQDLSGGFYEQYF
CDR3 DNA: TGTGCCAGCAGCCAAGATCTAAGCGGGGGCTTCTACGAGCAGTACTTC

D gene: TRBD1
clone size: NA
V gene: TRBV5-1
J gene: TRBJ2-7
CDR3 protein: CASSLAIRTGGYEQYF
CDR3 DNA: TGCGCCAGCAGCTTGGCCATAAGGACAGGGGGCTACGAGCAGTACTTC

D gene: TRBD1
clone size: few
V gene: TRBV6-5
J gene: TRBJ1-6
CDR3 protein: CASSGQGDNSPLHF
CDR3 DNA: TGTGCCAGCAGCGGACAGGGCGACAATTCACCCCTCCACTTT

D gene: NA
clone size: NA
V gene: TRBV2
J gene: TRBJ2-7
CDR3 protein: CASRGGTGPYEQYF
CDR3 DNA: TGTGCCAGCAGGGGAGGTACAGGGCCCTACGAGCAGTACTTC

D gene: NA
clone size: NA
V gene: TRBV30
J gene: TRBJ2-7
CDR3 protein: CAWSAPPTRSSYEQYF
CDR3 DNA: TGTGCCTGGAGCGCCCCCCCGACTCGGAGCTCCTACGAGCAGTACTTC

D gene: TRBD1
clone size: NA
V gene: TRBV10-3
J gene: TRBJ2-7
CDR3 protein: CAISALDRVSEQYF
CDR3 DNA: TGTGCCATCAGTGCTTTGGACAGGGTTAGCGAGCAGTACTTC

D gene: NA
clone size: NA
V gene: TRBV11-2
J gene: TRBJ2-3
CDR3 protein: CASSLSRSGDGADTQYF
CDR3 DNA: TGTGCCAGCAGCTTGTCTCGGTCAGGGGATGGCGCAGATACGCAGTATTTT

D gene: TRBD1
clone size: once
V gene: TRBV27
J gene: TRBJ2-7
CDR3 protein: CASSENPGTGVFYEQYF
CDR3 DNA: TGTGCCAGCAGTGAAAACCCCGGGACAGGGGTTTTCTACGAGCAGTACTTC

D gene: NA
clone size: NA
V gene: TRBV25-1
J gene: TRBJ1-6
CDR3 protein: CASSASVHGNSPLHF
CDR3 DNA: TGTGCCAGCAGTGCCAGCGTCCATGGTAATTCACCCCTCCACTTT

D gene: TRBD1
clone size: NA
V gene: TRBV4-2
J gene: TRBJ2-1
CDR3 protein: CASSQGGTGVMGPDNEQFF
CDR3 DNA: TGTGCCAGCAGCCAAGGTGGGACAGGAGTCATGGGTCCAGACAATGAGCAGTTCTTC

D gene: NA
clone size: NA
V gene: TRBV4-2
J gene: TRBJ1-5
CDR3 protein: CASSPRQFRPDQPQHF
CDR3 DNA: TGTGCCAGCAGCCCAAGACAATTTCGGCCTGATCAGCCCCAGCATTTT

D gene: TRBD2
clone size: few
V gene: TRBV10-3
J gene: TRBJ2-3
CDR3 protein: CAISKVAIRGGTDTQYF
CDR3 DNA: TGTGCCATCAGTAAGGTGGCGATACGGGGGGGCACAGATACGCAGTATTTT

D gene: NA
clone size: NA
V gene: TRBV11-2
J gene: TRBJ2-7
CDR3 protein: CASSLVGASYEQYF
CDR3 DNA: TGTGCCAGCAGCTTAGTCGGGGCCTCCTACGAGCAGTACTTC

D gene: NA
clone size: NA
V gene: TRBV6-6
J gene: TRBJ2-1
CDR3 protein: CASSLWRARGSDEQFF
CDR3 DNA: TGTGCCAGCTCCCTCTGGCGGGCTAGGGGGTCAGATGAGCAGTTCTTC

D gene: TRBD2
clone size: NA
V gene: TRBV5-1
J gene: TRBJ2-5
CDR3 protein: CASSHELAVQETQYF
CDR3 DNA: TGCGCCAGCAGCCACGAACTAGCGGTGCAAGAGACCCAGTACTTC

D gene: NA
clone size: few
V gene: TRBV5-4
J gene: TRBJ2-1
CDR3 protein: CASSLVAGMGEQFF
CDR3 DNA: TGTGCCAGCAGCTTGGTGGCGGGGATGGGTGAGCAGTTCTTC

D gene: TRBD1
clone size: NA
V gene: TRBV4-3
J gene: TRBJ1-6
CDR3 protein: CASSQDHSQGDSPLHF
CDR3 DNA: TGCGCCAGCAGCCAAGATCACAGTCAGGGGGATTCACCCCTCCACTTT

D gene: TRBD1
clone size: NA
V gene: TRBV5-1
J gene: TRBJ1-2
CDR3 protein: CASSLPGGAEGYTF
CDR3 DNA: TGCGCCAGCAGCTTACCAGGGGGCGCGGAGGGCTACACCTTC

D gene: NA
clone size: NA
V gene: TRBV6-5
J gene: TRBJ1-2
CDR3 protein: CASSSDSPGYNGYTF
CDR3 DNA: TGTGCCAGCAGTTCAGACAGCCCAGGGTATAATGGCTACACCTTC

D gene: TRBD1
clone size: NA
V gene: TRBV27
J gene: TRBJ2-7
CDR3 protein: CASSSSSGQVPYEQYF
CDR3 DNA: TGTGCCAGCAGTTCTTCCTCGGGACAGGTTCCCTACGAGCAGTACTTC

D gene: NA
clone size: NA
V gene: TRBV27
J gene: TRBJ2-5
CDR3 protein: CASSLSKFAETQYF
CDR3 DNA: TGTGCCAGCAGTTTATCGAAGTTCGCAGAGACCCAGTACTTC

D gene: TRBD1
clone size: NA
V gene: TRBV7-2
J gene: TRBJ1-3
CDR3 protein: CASSRGTGDSGNTIYF
CDR3 DNA: TGTGCCAGCAGCAGGGGGACAGGGGACTCTGGAAACACCATATATTTT

D gene: NA
clone size: NA
V gene: TRBV27
J gene: TRBJ2-3
CDR3 protein: CASSFARASTDTQYF
CDR3 DNA: TGTGCCAGCAGTTTTGCCAGGGCTAGCACAGATACGCAGTATTTT

D gene: TRBD1
clone size: NA
V gene: TRBV30
J gene: TRBJ1-3
CDR3 protein: CAWSPDRGGNTIYF
CDR3 DNA: TGTGCCTGGAGTCCAGACAGGGGTGGAAACACCATATATTTT

D gene: NA
clone size: NA
V gene: TRBV29-1
J gene: TRBJ2-5
CDR3 protein: CSVEDLQGWGLRGETQYF
CDR3 DNA: TGCAGCGTTGAAGATCTCCAGGGTTGGGGACTTAGAGGCGAGACCCAGTACTTC

D gene: NA
clone size: NA
V gene: TRBV20-1
J gene: TRBJ1-2
CDR3 protein: CSASWGGYTF
CDR3 DNA: TGCAGTGCTAGTTGGGGTGGCTACACCTTC

D gene: NA
clone size: NA
V gene: TRBV6-5
J gene: TRBJ2-2
CDR3 protein: CASKLQVLNTGELFF
CDR3 DNA: TGTGCCAGCAAACTACAGGTCTTGAACACCGGGGAGCTGTTTTTT

D gene: NA
clone size: NA
V gene: TRBV9
J gene: TRBJ2-5
CDR3 protein: CASSVGFGQSETQYF
CDR3 DNA: TGTGCCAGCAGCGTAGGGTTCGGACAATCAGAGACCCAGTACTTC

D gene: NA
clone size: few
V gene: TRBV27
J gene: TRBJ2-7
CDR3 protein: CASSLGPASSYEQYF
CDR3 DNA: TGTGCCAGCAGTTTAGGACCGGCCTCATCCTACGAGCAGTACTTC

D gene: TRBD1
clone size: NA
V gene: TRBV12-5
J gene: TRBJ1-1
CDR3 protein: CASGEGTGKGYTEAFF
CDR3 DNA: TGTGCTAGTGGTGAGGGGACAGGGAAGGGGTACACTGAAGCTTTCTTT